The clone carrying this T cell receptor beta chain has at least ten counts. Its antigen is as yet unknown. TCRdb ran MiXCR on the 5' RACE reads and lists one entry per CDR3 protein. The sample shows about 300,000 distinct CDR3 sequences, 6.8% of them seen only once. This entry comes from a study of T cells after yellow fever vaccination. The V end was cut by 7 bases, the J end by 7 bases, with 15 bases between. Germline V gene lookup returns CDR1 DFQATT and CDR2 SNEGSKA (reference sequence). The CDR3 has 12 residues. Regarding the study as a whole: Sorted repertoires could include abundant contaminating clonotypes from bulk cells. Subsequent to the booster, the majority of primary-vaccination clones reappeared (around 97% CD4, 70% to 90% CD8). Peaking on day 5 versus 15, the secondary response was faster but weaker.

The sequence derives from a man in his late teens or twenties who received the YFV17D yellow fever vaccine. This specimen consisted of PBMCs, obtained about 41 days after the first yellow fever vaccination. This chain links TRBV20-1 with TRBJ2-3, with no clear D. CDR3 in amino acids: CSVENAAYTQYF. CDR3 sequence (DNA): TGCAGTGTGGAGAACGCGGCCTATACGCAGTATTTT.